This entry features one TCR beta chain sequence. In the original workflow: Amplifying reference gene primers gave estimates of nucleated cell counts. Produced via immunoSEQ multiplex PCR; TCRdb's table is partial and in-frame only. That table is the source of V, J and clone size, and D and trimming were worked out from the DNA. The sample consists of 30,000 to 40,000 clones, around 84% of them appearing once. This sample was taken from a study of blood T cell repertoires in COVID-19. Study details: In each case, the material was cDNA or gDNA derived from T cells, B-cell-depleted T cells, or PBMCs.

CDR3 length: 12 residues. This TCR came from a human donor with acute or convalescent COVID-19. The donor label of this sample is uncertain. The chain carries TRBV21-1 and TRBJ2-5; the D call of TRBD2 is as the table states it, not checked on the DNA. TRBV21-1 has pseudogene status. The material sequenced was peripheral blood. In nucleotides, the CDR3 is TGTGCCAGCAGCCCCGTTAGAGAGACCCAGTACTTC. Its protein product is CASSPVRETQYF.